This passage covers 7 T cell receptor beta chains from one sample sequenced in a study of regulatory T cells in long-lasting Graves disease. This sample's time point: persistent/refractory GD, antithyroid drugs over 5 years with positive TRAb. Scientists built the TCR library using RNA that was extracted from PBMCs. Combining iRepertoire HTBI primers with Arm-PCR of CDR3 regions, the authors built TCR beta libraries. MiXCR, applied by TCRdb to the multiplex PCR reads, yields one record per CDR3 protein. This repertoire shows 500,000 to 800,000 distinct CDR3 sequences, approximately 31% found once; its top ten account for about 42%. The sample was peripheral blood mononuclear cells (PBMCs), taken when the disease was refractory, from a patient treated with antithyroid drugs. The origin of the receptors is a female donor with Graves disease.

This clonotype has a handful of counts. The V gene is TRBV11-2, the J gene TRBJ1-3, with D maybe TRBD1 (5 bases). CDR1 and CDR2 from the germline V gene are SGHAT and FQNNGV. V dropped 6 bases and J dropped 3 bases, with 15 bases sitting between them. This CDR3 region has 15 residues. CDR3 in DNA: TGTGCCAGCAGACATAGTGGGGGTGGTGGAAACACCATATATTTT. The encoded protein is CASRHSGGGGNTIYF.

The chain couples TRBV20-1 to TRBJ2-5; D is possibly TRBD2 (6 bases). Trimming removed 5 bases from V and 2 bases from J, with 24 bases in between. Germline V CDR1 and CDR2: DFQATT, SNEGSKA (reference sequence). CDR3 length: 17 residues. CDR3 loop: CSALLRGGRAKQETQYF. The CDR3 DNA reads TGCAGTGCTCTCCTGCGGGGTGGCAGGGCTAAACAAGAGACCCAGTACTTC.

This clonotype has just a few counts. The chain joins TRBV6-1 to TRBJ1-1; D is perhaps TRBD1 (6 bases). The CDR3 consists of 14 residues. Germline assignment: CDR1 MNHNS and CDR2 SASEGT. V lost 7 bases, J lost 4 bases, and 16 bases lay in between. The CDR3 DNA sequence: TGTGCCAGCACCATAATACAGGGTAGCACTGAAGCTTTCTTT. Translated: CASTIIQGSTEAFF.

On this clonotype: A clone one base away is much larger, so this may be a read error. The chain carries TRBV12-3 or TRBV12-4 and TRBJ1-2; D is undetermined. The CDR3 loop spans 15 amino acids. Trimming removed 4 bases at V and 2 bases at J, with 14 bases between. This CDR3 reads CASSSSSPRNYGYTF. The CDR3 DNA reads TGTGCCAGCAGTTCCTCGAGTCCAAGGAACTATGGCTACACCTTC.

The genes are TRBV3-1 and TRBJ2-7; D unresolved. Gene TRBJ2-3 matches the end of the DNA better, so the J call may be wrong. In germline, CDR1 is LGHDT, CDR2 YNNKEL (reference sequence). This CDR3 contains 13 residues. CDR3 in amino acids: CASSQDMGDTQYF. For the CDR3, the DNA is TGTGCCAGCAGCCAAGACATGGGAGATACGCAGTATTTT.

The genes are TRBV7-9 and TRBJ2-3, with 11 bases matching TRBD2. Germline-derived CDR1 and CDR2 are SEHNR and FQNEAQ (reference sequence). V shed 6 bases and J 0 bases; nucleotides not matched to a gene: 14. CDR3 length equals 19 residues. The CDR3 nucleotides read TGTGCCAGCAGTCAGCTAGCGGGAGGACAAAGCTCTAGCACAGATACGCAGTATTTT. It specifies CASSQLAGGQSSSTDTQYF.

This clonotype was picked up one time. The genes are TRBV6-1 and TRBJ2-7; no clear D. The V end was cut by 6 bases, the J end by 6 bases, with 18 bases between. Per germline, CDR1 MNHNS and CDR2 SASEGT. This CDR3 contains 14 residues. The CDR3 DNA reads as TGTGCCAGCAGACCAGACCTTCTAAAGGGCGAGCAGTACTTC. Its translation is CASRPDLLKGEQYF.